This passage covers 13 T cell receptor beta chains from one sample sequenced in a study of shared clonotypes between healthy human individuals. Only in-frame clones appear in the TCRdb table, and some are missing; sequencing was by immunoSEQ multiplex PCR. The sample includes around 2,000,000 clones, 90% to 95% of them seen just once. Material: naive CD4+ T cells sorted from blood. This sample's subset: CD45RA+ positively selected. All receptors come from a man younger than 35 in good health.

DNA for the CDR3: TGTGCCAGCAGGGAGCCCAGTAGGCTGAACACTGAAGCTTTCTTT. It encodes CASREPSRLNTEAFF. This chain connects TRBV6-5 to TRBJ1-1; D ambiguous. V was cut by 6 bases and J by 0 bases, with 14 bases left in between. The CDR3 is made up of 15 amino acids. The germline gives CDR1 MNHEY, CDR2 SVGAGI.

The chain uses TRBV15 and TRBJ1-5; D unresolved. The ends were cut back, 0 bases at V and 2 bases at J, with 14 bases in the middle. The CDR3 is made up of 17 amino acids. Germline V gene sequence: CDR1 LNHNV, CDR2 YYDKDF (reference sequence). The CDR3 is CATSRDQRGFGNQPQHF. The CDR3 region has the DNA TGTGCCACCAGCAGAGATCAGCGAGGGTTCGGCAATCAGCCCCAGCATTTT.

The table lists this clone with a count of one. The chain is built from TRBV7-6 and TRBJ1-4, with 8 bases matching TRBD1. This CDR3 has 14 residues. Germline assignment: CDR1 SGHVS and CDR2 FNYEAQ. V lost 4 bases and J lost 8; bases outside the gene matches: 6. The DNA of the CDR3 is TGTGCCAGCAGCTCAGGGGGCGGAGGGGAAAAACTGTTTTTT. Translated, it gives CASSSGGGGEKLFF.

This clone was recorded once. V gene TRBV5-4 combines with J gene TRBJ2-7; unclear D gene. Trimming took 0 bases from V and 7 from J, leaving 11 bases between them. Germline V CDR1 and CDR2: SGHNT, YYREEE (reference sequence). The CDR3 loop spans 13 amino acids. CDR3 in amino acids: CASSLAGFDEQYF. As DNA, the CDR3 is TGTGCCAGCAGCTTGGCTGGGTTCGATGAGCAGTACTTC.

The CDR3 DNA sequence: TGCGCCAGCAGCGAGACTAGCGGCGCGGGCGAGCAGTACTTC. Residues: CASSETSGAGEQYF. The chain joins TRBV5-1 to TRBJ2-7; TRBD2 aligns across 9 bases. This CDR3 comprises 14 residues. The V and J ends lost 4 bases and 6 bases, in that order; junction bases with no gene match: 8. Germline V CDR1 and CDR2: SGHRS, YFSETQ.

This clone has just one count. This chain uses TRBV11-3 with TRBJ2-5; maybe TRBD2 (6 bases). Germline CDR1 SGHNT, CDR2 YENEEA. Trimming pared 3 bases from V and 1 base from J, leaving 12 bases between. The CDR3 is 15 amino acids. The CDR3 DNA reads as TGTGCCAGCAGCTTGGGGGGTAAGATCCAAGAGACCCAGTACTTC. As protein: CASSLGGKIQETQYF.

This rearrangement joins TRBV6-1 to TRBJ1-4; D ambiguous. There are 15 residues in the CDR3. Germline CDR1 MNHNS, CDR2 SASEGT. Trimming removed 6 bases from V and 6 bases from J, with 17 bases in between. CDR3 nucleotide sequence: TGTGCCAGCAGCGGAGACGGTTCTCAGTATGAAAAACTGTTTTTT. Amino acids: CASSGDGSQYEKLFF.

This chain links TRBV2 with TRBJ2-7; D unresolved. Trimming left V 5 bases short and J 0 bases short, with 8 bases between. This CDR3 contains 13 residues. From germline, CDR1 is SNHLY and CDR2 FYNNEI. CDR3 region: CASSREFSYEQYF. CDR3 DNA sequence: TGTGCCAGCAGTCGAGAGTTCTCCTACGAGCAGTACTTC.

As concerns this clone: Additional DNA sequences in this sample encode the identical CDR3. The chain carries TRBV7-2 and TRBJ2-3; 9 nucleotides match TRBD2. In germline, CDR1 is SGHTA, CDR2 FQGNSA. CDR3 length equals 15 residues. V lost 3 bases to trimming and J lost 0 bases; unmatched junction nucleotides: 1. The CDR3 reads CASSLTSGSTDTQYF. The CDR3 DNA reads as TGTGCCAGCAGCTTGACTAGCGGTAGCACAGATACGCAGTATTTT. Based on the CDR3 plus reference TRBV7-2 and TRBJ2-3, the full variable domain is GAGVSQSPSNKVTEKGKDVELRCDPISGHTALYWYRQSLGQGLEFLIYFQGNSAPDKSGLPSDRFSAERTGGSVSTLTIQRTQQEDSAVYLCASSLTSGSTDTQYFGPGTRLTVL.

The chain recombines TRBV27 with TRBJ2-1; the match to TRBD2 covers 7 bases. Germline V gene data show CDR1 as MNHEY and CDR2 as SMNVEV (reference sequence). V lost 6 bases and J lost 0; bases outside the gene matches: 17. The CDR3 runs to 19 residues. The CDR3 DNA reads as TGTGCCAGCAGGATTCATACCCTTTTGGGCGGGGGCTCCTACAATGAGCAGTTCTTC. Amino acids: CASRIHTLLGGGSYNEQFF.

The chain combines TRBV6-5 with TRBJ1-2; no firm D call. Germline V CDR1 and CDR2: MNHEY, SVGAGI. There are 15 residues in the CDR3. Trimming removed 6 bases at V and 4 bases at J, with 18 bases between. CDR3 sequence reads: CASSPGISRGYGYTF. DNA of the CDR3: TGTGCCAGCAGCCCGGGAATATCCCGGGGCTATGGCTACACCTTC.

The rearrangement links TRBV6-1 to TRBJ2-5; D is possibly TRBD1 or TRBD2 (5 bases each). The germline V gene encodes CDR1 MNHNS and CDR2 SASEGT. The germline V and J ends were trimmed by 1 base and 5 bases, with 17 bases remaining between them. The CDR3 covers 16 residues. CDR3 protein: CASSEGTRYEGETQYF. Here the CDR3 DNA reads TGTGCCAGCAGTGAAGGGACCCGATACGAGGGGGAGACCCAGTACTTC.

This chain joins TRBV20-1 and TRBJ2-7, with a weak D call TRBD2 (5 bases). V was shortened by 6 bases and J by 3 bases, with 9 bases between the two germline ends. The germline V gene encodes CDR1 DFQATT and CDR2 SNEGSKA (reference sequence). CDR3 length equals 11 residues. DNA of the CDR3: TGCAGTGCAGGGAGTGGCTACGAGCAGTACTTC. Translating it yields CSAGSGYEQYF.